This T cell receptor (beta chain) is drawn from a study of CD8 T cells in ankylosing spondylitis. CDR3 length equals 16 residues. With 5 bases clipped from V and 3 bases from J, the junction kept 9 bases outside the gene matches. Germline V gives CDR1 MNHNS, CDR2 SASEGT. TCRdb reprocessed the 5' RACE reads with MiXCR, giving one entry per CDR3 protein. Of more than 30,000 distinct CDR3 sequences in the sample, 13% were seen once. Study-wide points: Enrichment of disease-linked clones was reportedly significant in matched ankylosing spondylitis synovial fluid. Characteristic of ankylosing spondylitis blood, it appeared, was a TCR beta motif comprising eight highly homologous variants. Prior work had noted some motif variants in reactive arthritis blood and synovial fluid.

This clonotype was counted between two and nine times. Its specificity is not known. The chain uses TRBV6-1 and TRBJ1-5; 8 nucleotides line up with TRBD1. The sequenced sample was synovial fluid, either unsorted or a sorted T cell fraction (not recorded which). The receptor was derived from a male donor with ankylosing spondylitis. The CDR3: CASSQTGGPFNQPQHF. CDR3 DNA: TGTGCCAGCAGTCAAACAGGGGGACCTTTCAATCAGCCCCAGCATTTT.